Each of the 8 T cell receptor beta chains below was sequenced from the same sample in a study of cytotoxic CD8 clonotypes in ibrutinib-treated CLL. Assay: immunoSEQ multiplex PCR; the TCRdb copy retains only in-frame clones and omits some. The sample gives about 130,000 clones, 79% of which show up once; roughly 13% is in the top ten. The starting material was PBMCs, obtained after 12 months of ibrutinib treatment. These receptors all come from a human donor with chronic lymphocytic leukemia.

This sequence joins TRBV6-6 and TRBJ2-7; 7 bases line up with TRBD2. Germline assignment: CDR1 MNHNY and CDR2 SVGAGI (reference sequence). J lost 7 bases, V lost 5 bases, and 5 bases had no gene match. CDR3 length: 12 amino acids. The DNA for the CDR3 is TGTGCCAGCAGTGGATCCGGGGGGGAGCAGTACTTC. It translates to CASSGSGGEQYF.

The rearrangement links TRBV6-4 to TRBJ2-1; 10 bases fit TRBD2. J lost 13 bases, V lost 8 bases, and 14 bases had no gene match. CDR1 MRHNA and CDR2 SNTAGT come from the germline V gene. The CDR3 totals 14 residues. CDR3 sequence (DNA): TGTGCCAGCCGCCAGATCCGTACTAGCGGGAATCAGTTCTTC. It specifies CASRQIRTSGNQFF.

Only one count was recorded for this clone. At one of its ends the junction is not consistent with the germline gene, which may arise from a read error. V usage is TRBV7-7 and J usage is TRBJ2-1; 10 bases map to TRBD2. From germline, CDR1 is SSHAT and CDR2 FNYEAQ (reference sequence). This CDR3 is 16 amino acids long. The CDR3 loop reads CASSLPGLAAYNEQFF. The DNA for the CDR3 is TGTGCTAGCAGCTTGCCCGGACTAGCGGCCTACAATGAGCAGTTCTTC.

The chain links TRBV27 to TRBJ1-1, with D unresolved. This CDR3 contains 13 residues. Germline CDR1 reads MNHEY; CDR2 reads SMNVEV (reference sequence). Deletions cut 5 bases from V and 3 bases from J, with 10 bases between. The DNA of the CDR3 is TGTGCCAGCAGTCAGACGGCAGACACTGAAGCTTTCTTT. Protein sequence: CASSQTADTEAFF.

The chain carries TRBV6-1 and TRBJ2-7; D is unresolved. V was trimmed by 3 bases and J by 2 bases, leaving 11 bases between them. From germline, CDR1 is MNHNS and CDR2 SASEGT. This CDR3 region has 14 residues. CDR3: CASSEFRGAYEQYF. The CDR3 region has the DNA TGTGCCAGCAGTGAGTTCCGTGGAGCCTACGAGCAGTACTTC.

This chain connects TRBV9 to TRBJ2-1, with TRBD2 matching over 9 bases. There are 15 residues in the CDR3. Unmatched junction bases numbered 7, after V lost 4 bases and J lost 5 bases. Germline values: CDR1 SGDLS, CDR2 YYNGEE. The CDR3 DNA sequence: TGTGCCAGCAGCCGGCTAGCGGGGACGGACAATGAGCAGTTCTTC. This sequence encodes CASSRLAGTDNEQFF.

The chain has TRBV5-4 and TRBJ2-5; D gene unclear. The CDR3 has 15 amino acids. V was cut by 0 bases and J by 5 bases, with 14 bases left in between. Germline-derived CDR1 and CDR2 are SGHNT and YYREEE (reference sequence). For the CDR3, the DNA is TGTGCCAGCAGCTTGGATGCTGGGGTGGAGGAGACCCAGTACTTC. The encoded protein is CASSLDAGVEETQYF.

The chain uses TRBV7-3 and TRBJ2-1; unclear D gene. Trimming pared 5 bases from V and 5 bases from J, leaving 19 bases between. Germline V gene lookup returns CDR1 SGHTA and CDR2 FQGTGA. CDR3 size: 16 residues. CDR3 bases: TGTGCCAGCAGCCTCTTTTTCGAGACTGCACACAATGAGCAGTTCTTC. Its protein is CASSLFFETAHNEQFF.